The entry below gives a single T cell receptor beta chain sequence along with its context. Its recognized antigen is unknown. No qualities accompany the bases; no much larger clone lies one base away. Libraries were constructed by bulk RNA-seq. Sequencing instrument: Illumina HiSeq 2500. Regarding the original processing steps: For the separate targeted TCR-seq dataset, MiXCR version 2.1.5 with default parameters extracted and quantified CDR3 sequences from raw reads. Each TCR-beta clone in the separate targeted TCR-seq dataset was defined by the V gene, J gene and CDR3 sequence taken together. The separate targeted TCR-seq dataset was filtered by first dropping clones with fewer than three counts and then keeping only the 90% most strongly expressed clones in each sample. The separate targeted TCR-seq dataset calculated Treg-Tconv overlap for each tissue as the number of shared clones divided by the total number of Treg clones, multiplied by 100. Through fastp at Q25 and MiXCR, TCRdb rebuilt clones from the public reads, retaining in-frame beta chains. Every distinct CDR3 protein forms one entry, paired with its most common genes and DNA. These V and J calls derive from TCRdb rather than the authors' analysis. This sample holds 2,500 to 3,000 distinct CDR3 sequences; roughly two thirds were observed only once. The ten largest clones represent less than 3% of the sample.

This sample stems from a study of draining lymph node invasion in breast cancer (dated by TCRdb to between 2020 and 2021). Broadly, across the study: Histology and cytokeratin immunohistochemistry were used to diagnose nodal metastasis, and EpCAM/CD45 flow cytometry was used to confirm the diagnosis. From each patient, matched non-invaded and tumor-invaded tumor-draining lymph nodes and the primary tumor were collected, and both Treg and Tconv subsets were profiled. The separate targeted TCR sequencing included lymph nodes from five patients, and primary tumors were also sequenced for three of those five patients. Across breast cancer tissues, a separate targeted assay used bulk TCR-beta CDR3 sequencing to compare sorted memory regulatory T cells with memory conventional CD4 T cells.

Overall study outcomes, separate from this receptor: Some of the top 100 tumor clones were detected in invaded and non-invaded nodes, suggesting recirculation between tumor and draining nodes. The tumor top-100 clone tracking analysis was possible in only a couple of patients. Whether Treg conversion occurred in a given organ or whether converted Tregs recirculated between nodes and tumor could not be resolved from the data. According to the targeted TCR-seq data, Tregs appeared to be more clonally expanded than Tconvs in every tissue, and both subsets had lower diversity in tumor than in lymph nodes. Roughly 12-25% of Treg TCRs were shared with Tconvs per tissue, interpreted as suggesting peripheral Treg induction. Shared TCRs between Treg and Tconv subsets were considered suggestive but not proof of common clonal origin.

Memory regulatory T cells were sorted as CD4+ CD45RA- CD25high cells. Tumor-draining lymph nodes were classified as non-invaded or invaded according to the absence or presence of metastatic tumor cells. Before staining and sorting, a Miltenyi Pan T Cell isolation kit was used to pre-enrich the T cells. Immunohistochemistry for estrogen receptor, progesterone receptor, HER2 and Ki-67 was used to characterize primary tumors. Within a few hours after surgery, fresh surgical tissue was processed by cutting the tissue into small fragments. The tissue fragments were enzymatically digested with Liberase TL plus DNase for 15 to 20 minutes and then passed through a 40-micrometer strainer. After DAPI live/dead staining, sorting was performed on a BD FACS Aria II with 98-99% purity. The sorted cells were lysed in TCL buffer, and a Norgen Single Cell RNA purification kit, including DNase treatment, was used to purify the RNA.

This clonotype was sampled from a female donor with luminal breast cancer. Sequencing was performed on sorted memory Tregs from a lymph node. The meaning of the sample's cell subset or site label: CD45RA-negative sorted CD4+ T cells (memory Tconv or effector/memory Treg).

In nucleotide form, the sequence is TGTGCCAGCAGGGGCCCCGGGGCAGATACGCAGTATTTT. This sequence encodes CASRGPGADTQYF. Rearrangement joined TRBV6-1 to TRBJ2-3; TRBD2 is perhaps the D gene, given 5 matching bases. The CDR3 contains 13 residues, cysteine and phenylalanine counted. Of the read, only the CDR3 DNA is kept; its 39 bases are in frame from base 1. V was cut back by 6 bases and J by 4 bases, leaving a gap of 11 bases between them. The germline V gene yields MNHNS for CDR1 and SASEGT for CDR2.